This T cell receptor beta chain appears in the sequencing data of a study of blood T cells in healthy people across ages. Trimming removed 3 bases from V and 0 bases from J, with 11 bases in between. Germline CDR1 MNHEY, CDR2 SMNVEV (reference sequence). The CDR3 is made up of 15 amino acids. Combining a sample-barcoded 5' primer with a J-beta primer mix, a second PCR ran for roughly 6 to 12 cycles. TCRdb independently ran MiXCR on the 5' RACE reads; one entry per CDR3 protein. The sample includes hundreds of thousands of distinct CDR3 sequences, about 34% seen only once; the top ten take approximately 15%.

Sequencing used blood. The TCR sequence derives from a woman over 75 in good health. The chain recombines TRBV27 with TRBJ1-1; D unclear. The CDR3 DNA reads TGTGCCAGCAGTTTTTCTACTGGGATGAACACTGAAGCTTTCTTT. It codes for CASSFSTGMNTEAFF.